The 5 T cell receptor beta chains listed next were all sequenced from one sample in a study of T cells in women clearing cervical HPV infection. The protocol was immunoSEQ multiplex PCR, while the TCRdb copy is restricted to in-frame clones and leaves out a portion. Recorded for this sample: about 16,000 clones. The sequencing sample was made of blood buffy coat. These receptors were taken from a woman between 18 and 75 years old with a cervical HPV16 infection that either progressed to CIN3+ or cleared (not recorded which).

About this clone itself: The read ends 3 residues shy of where the CDR3 ends; the end is completed using the germline J gene. The chain has TRBV19 and TRBJ2-3; 11 bases align to TRBD1. In germline, CDR1 is LNHDA, CDR2 SQIVND (reference sequence). This CDR3 comprises 17 residues. The CDR3 loop reads CASKPLDRGRENQPQYF. CDR3 DNA (partial): TGTGCCAGCAAGCCCCTGGACAGGGGGCGCGAGAATCAGCCG.

For this clone: The read stops 3 residues short of the end of the CDR3; the missing end is completed from the germline J gene. The rearrangement links TRBV16 to TRBJ2-1; 7 nucleotides align to TRBD2. The CDR3 spans 16 residues. Germline CDR1 is KGHSY and CDR2 is FQNENV. J lost 1 base, V lost 4 bases, and 7 bases had no gene match. CDR3 loop: CASSRKRDLSYNEQFF. CDR3 bases read: TGTGCCAGCAGCCGAAAGCGGGATTTGTCCTACAATGAG.

Comments on this clone: Sequencing ends 3 residues short of the CDR3 end; the germline J gene provides the rest. V usage is TRBV6-2 or TRBV6-3 and J usage is TRBJ2-3; weak D call: TRBD1 (6 bases). Germline V CDR1 and CDR2: MNHEY, SVGEGT. The CDR3 sequence is 16 residues long. The CDR3 loop is CASSGGPDRLQETQYF. The CDR3 bases that were read are TGTGCCAGCAGTGGGGGCCCTGACAGGCTCCAAGAGACG.

As for this clone: Read data end 3 residues before the CDR3 end; the end is taken from the germline J gene. V gene TRBV6-2 or TRBV6-3 combines with J gene TRBJ1-1; no reliable D call. Germline values: CDR1 MNHEY, CDR2 SVGEGT. CDR3 length: 13 residues. Trimming pared 3 bases from V and 5 bases from J, leaving 10 bases between. The CDR3 region is CASSYFGGTEAFF. The covered CDR3 bases are TGTGCCAGCAGTTATTTTGGAGGGACTGAA.

On this clone: The sequenced fragment ends 3 residues before the CDR3 boundary, so the rest is inferred from the germline J gene. The chain carries TRBV7-9 and TRBJ2-3, with TRBD2 matching over 9 bases. The CDR3 has 15 amino acids. The V and J ends lost 0 bases and 4 bases, in that order; junction bases with no gene match: 2. Germline CDR1 is SEHNR and CDR2 is FQNEAQ (reference sequence). The part of the CDR3 DNA that was read is TGTGCCAGCAGCTTAGCGCGCGGGGGGGCAGATACG. Translation: CASSLARGGADT. In full, the CDR3 is CASSLARGGADTQYF.